This record looks at one T cell receptor (beta chain) sequence and its context. There is no known antigen for this receptor. This CDR3 fails to terminate in the conserved phenylalanine or tryptophan, so it likely reflects a read error. Looking up the germline V gene yields CDR1 MNHEY and CDR2 SVGAGI. The CDR3 is made up of 14 amino acids, end residues included. Only the CDR3 region is kept as DNA, spanning 42 bases read in frame from base 1. V is pared back by 2 bases and J by 2 bases, with 9 bases lying between the germline termini. The data stem from a study of response to subunit inactivated influenza vaccine (dated by TCRdb to the late 2010s). The study in broad terms: To follow how T cells responded to a trivalent subunit inactivated influenza vaccine, the researchers relied on deep quantitative profiling of the T cell receptor repertoire.

Libraries were built with RT-PCR. The instrument was an Illumina HiSeq 2500. TCRdb applied fastp at Q25 and MiXCR to the public reads, then kept only in-frame beta chains. CDR3 protein sequences are deduplicated, and each keeps its most common genes and DNA. The sample table lists fewer than 350,000 distinct CDR3 sequences, 20% to 25% of them with a count of one. 9.5% to 13% of the sample rests with the top ten. Overall study outcomes, separate from this receptor: According to the authors, only a limited number of new T cells may be recruited by each seasonal influenza vaccination.

The chain joins TRBV6-5 to TRBJ1-2; there is no confident call for the D gene. The TCR comes from a man aged 45 to 75 who received an inactivated influenza vaccine. Donor details come from another sample of the same person, matched by shared clones. The input for sequencing was PBMCs from blood, taken less than 22 months after vaccination. The encoded CDR3 is CASSYGRRNYGYTL. The sequenced DNA is TGTGCCAGCAGTTACGGTCGGAGAAACTATGGCTACACCTTG.